This T cell receptor (beta chain) was captured in a study of blood T cell repertoires in COVID-19. The germline V and J ends were trimmed by 0 bases and 10 bases, with 9 bases remaining between them. The CDR3 has 12 residues. Germline CDR1 and CDR2: MDHEN and SYDVKM. Measured with immunoSEQ multiplex PCR; TCRdb has only the in-frame clones, and not every one. The sample includes 150,000 to 200,000 clones, 80% to 85% of them seen just once. The sequence was obtained from a woman aged 25 to 39 with acute or convalescent COVID-19. The chain has TRBV28 and TRBJ1-1; D uncertain. The sample consisted of peripheral blood. The CDR3 spells CASSLWDSGAFF. The CDR3 DNA follows: TGTGCCAGCAGTTTATGGGACTCGGGAGCTTTCTTT.